One and the same sample provided the 31 T cell receptor beta chains below, sequenced in a study of T cells in tuberculosis. Assay used: immunoSEQ multiplex PCR; TCRdb lists only in-frame clones, some missing. Of approximately 22,000 clones in the sample, under 85% were seen once. Time point of the sample: new active TB diagnosis, blood taken before or within 7 days of starting treatment. The sequencing used PBMCs, collected at tuberculosis diagnosis. The receptor source for this set is an adult with tuberculosis.

The rearrangement joins TRBV7-6 to TRBJ2-1, with a weak D call TRBD1 (6 bases). The germline V and J ends were trimmed by 5 bases and 8 bases, with 19 bases remaining between them. There are 15 residues in the CDR3. Looked up from germline, CDR1 is SGHVS and CDR2 is FNYEAQ. The CDR3 loop is CASSARYRAIDEQFF. CDR3 in DNA: TGTGCCAGCAGCGCGCGTTACAGGGCTATCGATGAGCAGTTCTTC.

This clone was seen more than once but under ten times. The chain couples TRBV5-6 to TRBJ2-7, with D possibly matching TRBD1 (6 bases). With 3 bases removed from V and 0 bases from J, the gap between germline ends came to 10 bases. From germline, CDR1 is SGHDT and CDR2 YYEEEE. The CDR3 runs to 14 residues. CDR3 protein: CASSSDSSSYEQYF. Here the CDR3 DNA reads TGTGCCAGCAGCTCGGACAGTAGCTCCTACGAGCAGTACTTC.

The genes are TRBV6-4 and TRBJ1-1, with TRBD1 as a possible D gene (5 bases). The CDR3 is 15 amino acids. Germline-derived CDR1 and CDR2 are MRHNA and SNTAGT. Trimming took 5 bases from V and 3 from J, leaving 16 bases between them. The CDR3 DNA reads TGTGCCAGCAGTTCCCAACCGGGACTCCACACTGAAGCTTTCTTT. It encodes CASSSQPGLHTEAFF.

The table lists this clone with a few counts. The CDR3 sequence: CASSPEWGDNTEAFF. The CDR3 nucleotides read TGTGCCAGCAGCCCCGAGTGGGGAGATAACACTGAAGCTTTCTTT. The J gene is TRBJ1-1, the V gene TRBV5-4; D uncertain. CDR1 and CDR2 (germline): SGHNT, YYREEE (reference sequence). CDR3 length: 15 residues. V lost 4 bases, J lost 2 bases, and 15 bases lay in between.

The rearrangement uses TRBV10-3 and TRBJ1-5; 8 nucleotides match TRBD1. The CDR3 contains 15 residues. Germline loops: CDR1 ENHRY, CDR2 SYGVKD. Germline trimming cut 2 bases from V and 5 bases from J; bases unmatched to any gene: 5. Here the CDR3 reads CAISEGQGSDQPQHF. CDR3 bases: TGTGCCATCAGTGAGGGACAGGGTTCAGATCAGCCCCAGCATTTT.

The V gene is TRBV30, the J gene TRBJ2-2; D call uncertain. The germline V and J ends were trimmed by 1 base and 2 bases, with 8 bases remaining between them. The germline V gene has CDR1 GTSNPN and CDR2 SVGIG (reference sequence). This CDR3 has 14 amino acids. CDR3: CAWSGVSNTGELFF. The CDR3 DNA reads TGTGCCTGGAGTGGAGTTTCCAACACCGGGGAGCTGTTTTTT.

This chain links TRBV2 with TRBJ2-5; D might be TRBD1 (5 bases). The CDR3 is 11 amino acids. V lost 9 bases to trimming and J lost 2 bases, with 7 bases between them. Germline-derived CDR1 and CDR2 are SNHLY and FYNNEI. In DNA, the CDR3 is TGTGCCAGACAGGATCAAGAGACCCAGTACTTC. It is translated as CARQDQETQYF.

This chain links TRBV5-6 with TRBJ1-2; tentative D call: TRBD1 (5 bases). Deletions cut 4 bases from V and 1 base from J, with 14 bases between. The CDR3 consists of 15 residues. Germline lookup yields CDR1 SGHDT and CDR2 YYEEEE. The CDR3 region has the DNA TGTGCCAGCAGCCGGGGGGACCTCATTAACTATGGCTACACCTTC. This sequence encodes CASSRGDLINYGYTF.

This clone is a singleton in its sample. The genes are TRBV10-2 and TRBJ2-7; the match to TRBD2 covers 10 bases. The CDR3 is made up of 18 amino acids. J lost 2 bases, V lost 0 bases, and 10 bases had no gene match. The germline V gene has CDR1 WSHSY and CDR2 SAAADI. The CDR3 DNA reads TGCGCCAGCAGTGAGTCCCAGCGGGGGGGCCTCCTTCCCTACGAGCAGTACTTC. Amino acid sequence: CASSESQRGGLLPYEQYF.

The rearrangement uses TRBV19 and TRBJ1-1; D not resolved. This CDR3 comprises 14 residues. Germline CDR1 is LNHDA and CDR2 is SQIVND (reference sequence). Trimming took 6 bases from V and 5 from J, leaving 16 bases between them. The CDR3 nucleotides read TGTGCCAGTAGCCATGGTCTATCGGGGACTGAAGCTTTCTTT. The encoded protein is CASSHGLSGTEAFF.

This rearrangement joins TRBV5-6 to TRBJ2-1, with 16 nucleotides matching TRBD2. The CDR3 covers 15 residues. Germline values: CDR1 SGHDT, CDR2 YYEEEE. V lost 4 bases to trimming and J lost 15 bases; unmatched junction nucleotides: 10. The CDR3 protein is CASSLRGLAGGDWFF. The CDR3 DNA is TGTGCCAGCAGCCTCCGGGGACTAGCGGGAGGGGATTGGTTCTTC.

The chain recombines TRBV10-3 with TRBJ1-1; 8 bases agree with TRBD1. CDR3 length: 15 residues. V shed 10 bases, J shed 3 bases, and the junction held 13 bases outside the gene matches. The V gene's germline CDR1 is ENHRY and CDR2 SYGVKD. The CDR3 loop is CATAPGQVRDTEAFF. The CDR3 nucleotides read TGTGCCACCGCGCCGGGACAGGTTCGGGACACTGAAGCTTTCTTT.

V usage is TRBV7-9 and J usage is TRBJ1-2; tentative D call: TRBD1 (6 bases). Trimming pared 5 bases from V and 5 bases from J, leaving 12 bases between. Looked up from germline, CDR1 is SEHNR and CDR2 is FQNEAQ (reference sequence). The CDR3 covers 13 residues. The CDR3: CASSPDSGYGYTF. The CDR3 DNA is TGTGCCAGCAGCCCGGACAGCGGTTATGGCTACACCTTC.

This clone was counted only a few times. The V call is TRBV30, the J call TRBJ1-2, with D possibly being TRBD1 (5 bases). The germline V gene encodes CDR1 GTSNPN and CDR2 SVGIG (reference sequence). The CDR3 runs to 13 residues. V was cut by 4 bases and J by 4 bases, with 13 bases left in between. This CDR3 is CAWIPSTGYGYTF. The CDR3, as DNA: TGTGCCTGGATCCCGTCCACAGGCTATGGCTACACCTTC.

This clone was counted a single time. This chain uses TRBV28 with TRBJ2-1; D remains ambiguous. The CDR3 runs to 13 residues. Trimming removed 3 bases at V and 4 bases at J, with 7 bases between. Germline V gives CDR1 MDHEN, CDR2 SYDVKM. The CDR3 region has the DNA TGTGCCAGCAGTTTGGGCCGGTACAATGAGCAGTTCTTC. Protein: CASSLGRYNEQFF.

The V call is TRBV25-1, the J call TRBJ2-7, with D possibly TRBD2 on 6 matching bases. CDR3 length: 14 residues. Germline CDR1 and CDR2: MGHDK and SYGVNS. Trimming cost V 4 bases and J 2 bases, with 12 bases left between them. Here the CDR3 reads CASSAGTSTYEQYF. For the CDR3, the DNA is TGTGCCAGCAGTGCCGGGACTTCTACCTACGAGCAGTACTTC.

The rearrangement links TRBV30 to TRBJ1-1, with 10 bases that match TRBD1. V shed 2 bases, J shed 5 bases, and the junction held 8 bases outside the gene matches. The CDR3 has 15 amino acids. Germline-derived CDR1 and CDR2 are GTSNPN and SVGIG (reference sequence). This CDR3 reads CAWSRLRTGGTEAFF. In nucleotides, the CDR3 is TGTGCCTGGAGTCGACTTCGGACAGGGGGGACTGAAGCTTTCTTT. The full variable domain, in which reference TRBV30 and TRBJ1-1 provide the parts outside the CDR3, is SQTIHQWPATLVQPVGSPLSLECTVEGTSNPNLYWYRQAAGRGLQLLFYSVGIGQISSEVPQNLSASRPQDRQFILSSKKLLLSDSGFYLCAWSRLRTGGTEAFFGQGTRLTVV.

This clone has more than one count but fewer than ten. The rearrangement links TRBV27 to TRBJ2-5, with 10 bases matching TRBD2. The germline gives CDR1 MNHEY, CDR2 SMNVEV (reference sequence). Unmatched junction bases numbered 15, after V lost 8 bases and J lost 3 bases. CDR3 length: 17 residues. CDR3 region: CASAGLAAGFNEETQYF. CDR3 bases: TGTGCCAGCGCCGGACTAGCGGCGGGATTTAACGAAGAGACCCAGTACTTC.

The chain joins TRBV7-7 to TRBJ2-1, with TRBD2 matching 11 bases. The trim removed 10 bases at V and 2 bases at J, leaving 13 bases unmatched. The CDR3 is 17 amino acids. CDR1 is SSHAT, CDR2 FNYEAQ, per germline (reference sequence). In DNA form, the CDR3 reads TGTGCCACCCCTATCAGGTCTAGCGGGAGGACCTACAATGAGCAGTTCTTC. This codes for CATPIRSSGRTYNEQFF. The whole variable domain, remainder taken from reference TRBV7-7 and TRBJ2-1, is GAGVSQSPRYKVTKRGQDVTLRCDPISSHATLYWYQQALGQGPEFLTYFNYEAQPDKSGLPSDRFSAERPEGSISTLTIQRTEQRDSAMYRCATPIRSSGRTYNEQFFGPGTRLTVL.

This chain joins TRBV10-1 and TRBJ2-7, with a weak D call TRBD1 (7 bases). V was pared by 8 bases and J by 0 bases, with 23 bases between. Looked up from germline, CDR1 is WNHNN and CDR2 is SYGVQD (reference sequence). The CDR3 length is 17 residues. The CDR3 reads CASPLAGGKNSSYEQYF. CDR3 nucleotide sequence: TGCGCCAGCCCCCTGGCAGGGGGGAAGAATAGCTCCTACGAGCAGTACTTC.

The chain links TRBV7-3 to TRBJ2-2; D gene ambiguous. The germline V gene encodes CDR1 SGHTA and CDR2 FQGTGA. V was shortened by 5 bases and J by 0 bases, with 7 bases between the two germline ends. The CDR3 length is 14 residues. The CDR3 loop is CASSKDTNTGELFF. DNA of the CDR3: TGTGCCAGCAGCAAAGACACGAACACCGGGGAGCTGTTTTTT.

The chain combines TRBV7-9 with TRBJ1-2; D may be TRBD1 (5 bases). V was trimmed by 3 bases and J by 8 bases, leaving 16 bases between them. CDR3 length: 14 residues. CDR1 SEHNR and CDR2 FQNEAQ come from the germline V gene (reference sequence). The CDR3 sequence is CASSFPGSGDGYTF. The CDR3 DNA reads TGTGCCAGCAGCTTCCCCGGGAGCGGGGACGGCTACACCTTC.

The genes are TRBV5-4 and TRBJ2-7, with 12 bases aligning to TRBD1. Germline CDR1 is SGHNT and CDR2 is YYREEE (reference sequence). The CDR3 totals 15 residues. The V segment lost 4 bases and the J segment 6 bases; nucleotides outside the gene matches: 8. CDR3 sequence: CASSPRDRGQGEQYF. The CDR3 coding sequence is TGTGCCAGCAGCCCCCGGGACAGGGGGCAAGGCGAGCAGTACTTC.

This clone was found a few times. The V gene is TRBV5-5, the J gene TRBJ2-2; no clear D gene. The germline V gene has CDR1 SGHKS and CDR2 YYEKEE (reference sequence). The CDR3 runs to 14 residues. V lost 4 bases to trimming and J lost 2 bases, with 9 bases between them. The CDR3 DNA sequence: TGTGCCAGCAGCCTCCGGGTCAACACCGGGGAGCTGTTTTTT. This encodes CASSLRVNTGELFF.

The chain combines TRBV11-2 with TRBJ2-2; unclear D gene. V was cut by 3 bases and J by 5 bases, with 4 bases left in between. The length of the CDR3 is 12 residues. From germline, CDR1 is SGHAT and CDR2 FQNNGV. The CDR3 nucleotides are TGTGCCAGCAGCTTTCAGACCGGGGAGCTGTTTTTT. This sequence encodes CASSFQTGELFF.

V gene TRBV10-3 combines with J gene TRBJ2-2, with 9 positions matching TRBD1. Germline V gene lookup returns CDR1 ENHRY and CDR2 SYGVKD. Trimming took 4 bases from V and 3 from J; bases not matched to a gene: 0. The CDR3 extends over 14 amino acids. In DNA form, the CDR3 reads TGTGCCATCAGTGGACAGGGGGACACCGGGGAGCTGTTTTTT. This encodes CAISGQGDTGELFF.

This chain joins TRBV19 and TRBJ1-5; D perhaps matches TRBD1 (6 bases). The germline V and J ends were trimmed by 7 bases and 6 bases, with 19 bases remaining between them. The CDR3 totals 15 residues. CDR1 and CDR2 from the germline V gene are LNHDA and SQIVND (reference sequence). DNA for the CDR3: TGTGCCAGTACCCTACTTACAGGGAATGGTCAGCCCCAGCATTTT. It specifies CASTLLTGNGQPQHF.

This chain connects TRBV5-1 to TRBJ2-7; the match to TRBD1 covers 7 bases. This CDR3 region has 13 residues. The V gene's germline CDR1 is SGHRS and CDR2 YFSETQ. V lost 4 bases and J lost 1; bases outside the gene matches: 2. The CDR3, as DNA: TGCGCCAGCAGCAGGGGACAGTCCTACGAGCAGTACTTC. Its translation: CASSRGQSYEQYF.

This chain links TRBV5-6 with TRBJ2-3; TRBD1 agrees at 9 bases. The CDR3 has 11 residues. The germline V gene encodes CDR1 SGHDT and CDR2 YYEEEE. V trimming: 3 bases; J trimming: 15 bases; junction bases outside the gene matches: 5. The CDR3 here is CASSSRDRDYF. In DNA, the CDR3 is TGTGCCAGCAGCTCCCGGGACAGGGATTATTTT.

CDR3 DNA: TGTGCCAGCAGTGATAGTAGCGGGGGGCGGTCCCCGTTCTTC. Translating it yields CASSDSSGGRSPFF. This chain uses TRBV6-1 with TRBJ2-1; 10 nucleotides agree with TRBD2. Germline lookup yields CDR1 MNHNS and CDR2 SASEGT. Trimming removed 3 bases from V and 15 bases from J; junction bases left unmatched: 11. The CDR3 sequence is 14 residues long.

The chain couples TRBV28 to TRBJ2-7; tentative D call: TRBD1 (5 bases). V lost 5 bases, J lost 6 bases, and 11 bases lay in between. CDR1 is MDHEN and CDR2 is SYDVKM in the germline V gene. This CDR3 has 12 amino acids. DNA for the CDR3: TGTGCCAGCAGTGGCAGGGTTACCGAGCAGTACTTC. Translated, it gives CASSGRVTEQYF.